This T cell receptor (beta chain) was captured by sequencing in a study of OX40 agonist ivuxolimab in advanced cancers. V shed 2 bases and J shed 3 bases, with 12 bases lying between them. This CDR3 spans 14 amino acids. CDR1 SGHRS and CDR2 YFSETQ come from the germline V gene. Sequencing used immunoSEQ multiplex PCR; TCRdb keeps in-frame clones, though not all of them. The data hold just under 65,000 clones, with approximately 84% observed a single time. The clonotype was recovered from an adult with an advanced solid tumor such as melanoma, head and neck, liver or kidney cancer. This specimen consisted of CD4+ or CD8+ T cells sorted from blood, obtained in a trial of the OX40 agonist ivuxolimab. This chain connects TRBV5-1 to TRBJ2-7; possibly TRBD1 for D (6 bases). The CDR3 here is CASSLSAGVYEQYF. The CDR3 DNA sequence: TGCGCCAGCAGCTTATCGGCAGGGGTCTACGAGCAGTACTTC.